This TCR beta chain was recorded in a study of blood T cell repertoires in COVID-19. Study-wide context: T cells, B-cell-depleted T cells, or PBMCs supplied cDNA or gDNA.

The V gene lost 1 base and the J gene lost 2 bases, with 12 bases spanning the gap. The CDR3 length is 15 residues. Germline lookup yields CDR1 LNHDA and CDR2 SQIVND (reference sequence). Authors' analysis steps: Amplification with reference gene primers provided the estimates of nucleated cell counts. The data were produced by immunoSEQ multiplex PCR, yet TCRdb's version contains in-frame clones alone and is incomplete. V and J calls and clone size are copied from that table; D and trimming were computed from the DNA. Of 160,000 or so clones listed, around 77% are singletons. The chain joins TRBV19 to TRBJ2-7; D uncertain. This receptor was taken from a man between 65 and 85 years old with active or convalescent COVID-19. Sequencing was carried out using peripheral blood. The CDR3 bases are TGTGCCAGTAGTATAGTGAGAGGCGGCCCCTACGAGCAGTACTTC. The encoded protein is CASSIVRGGPYEQYF.